The 27 T cell receptor beta chains listed next were all sequenced from one sample in a study of blood T cells in healthy people across ages. Together with a sample-barcoded 5' primer, a J-beta primer mix was included in a second PCR lasting roughly 7 to 11 cycles. TCRdb processed the 5' RACE reads anew with MiXCR; each CDR3 protein has one entry. The sample carries around 1,000,000 distinct CDR3 sequences, approximately 25% recorded once. This sample was shared with a second study, whose subject was T cells of mothers and their children.

Sequencing was performed on blood. These TCRs come from a girl aged 2-9 years in good health.

In its sample, this clonotype was seen a few times. This chain connects TRBV12-3 or TRBV12-4 to TRBJ2-3; D gene ambiguous. V was shortened by 1 base and J by 1 base, with 12 bases between the two germline ends. The CDR3 is made up of 16 amino acids. CDR3 residues: CASSLGAGPGTDTQYF. The CDR3 DNA reads TGTGCCAGCAGTTTAGGGGCTGGGCCAGGCACAGATACGCAGTATTTT.

The chain combines TRBV28 with TRBJ2-7; 10 positions match TRBD2. The V gene's germline CDR1 is MDHEN and CDR2 SYDVKM. The junction had 10 bases not matched to a gene; V was cut back by 8 bases and J by 6 bases. The CDR3 has 14 amino acids. The CDR3 sequence: CASFTPSGRGEQYF. In DNA, the CDR3 is TGTGCCAGCTTCACCCCAAGCGGGAGGGGCGAGCAGTACTTC.

This clonotype showed up just a few times. The V and J genes are TRBV7-8 and TRBJ1-5, with TRBD1 matching 10 bases. CDR1 and CDR2 (germline): SGHVS, FQNEAQ. J gave up 0 bases and V 5 bases, and 7 bases lay outside the gene matches. The CDR3 loop spans 17 amino acids. The CDR3 region has the DNA TGTGCCAGCAGCCGGGACAGGGGCGTTTATAGCAATCAGCCCCAGCATTTT. Its translation: CASSRDRGVYSNQPQHF.

This sequence joins TRBV7-3 and TRBJ2-1; D might be TRBD1 (6 bases). This CDR3 contains 14 residues. The germline V gene encodes CDR1 SGHTA and CDR2 FQGTGA. V shed 1 base and J shed 9 bases, with 13 bases lying between them. In DNA form, the CDR3 reads TGTGCCAGCAGCTTAAATGGCAGGGACACTGAGCAGTTCTTC. This gives the protein CASSLNGRDTEQFF.

This chain connects TRBV12-3 or TRBV12-4 to TRBJ1-2, with unresolved D. V was trimmed by 5 bases and J by 0 bases, leaving 7 bases between them. The CDR3 sequence is 13 residues long. The CDR3 is CASSQIPNYGYTF. As DNA, the CDR3 is TGTGCCAGCAGTCAAATTCCTAACTATGGCTACACCTTC.

The chain uses TRBV10-3 and TRBJ1-3, with 10 bases identical to TRBD1. Germline values: CDR1 ENHRY, CDR2 SYGVKD. Germline trimming cut 11 bases from V and 7 bases from J; bases unmatched to any gene: 5. The CDR3 consists of 12 residues. As DNA, the CDR3 is TGTGCCTCGGGACAGGGGAAGAACACCATATATTTT. This encodes CASGQGKNTIYF.

The chain employs TRBV29-1 and TRBJ2-1; a weak D match, TRBD2 (6 bases). CDR1 SQVTM and CDR2 ANQGSEA come from the germline V gene. CDR3 length equals 15 residues. Trimming removed 2 bases at V and 4 bases at J, with 15 bases between. The CDR3 coding sequence is TGCAGCGTTGAATTTCGGCTAGCGCGGTACAATGAGCAGTTCTTC. It specifies CSVEFRLARYNEQFF.

The J gene is TRBJ2-5, the V gene TRBV11-1; maybe TRBD1 (6 bases). Gene TRBJ2-7 matches the end of the DNA better, so the J call may be wrong. The CDR3 contains 16 residues. CDR1 is SGHAT, CDR2 FQDESV, per germline (reference sequence). Written as DNA, the CDR3 is TGTGCCAGCAGCTTAGGGCCGGGACATCTCCCCTACGAGCAGTACTTC. It translates to CASSLGPGHLPYEQYF.

This clonotype was counted only a few times. The DNA of the CDR3 is TGTGCCAGCAGCTCGGGACAGGGCCCCGAGCAGTACTTC. Amino acid sequence: CASSSGQGPEQYF. This chain links TRBV7-9 with TRBJ2-7; 9 nucleotides match TRBD1. The CDR3 length is 13 residues. From germline, CDR1 is SEHNR and CDR2 FQNEAQ (reference sequence). Germline trimming cut 4 bases from V and 6 bases from J; bases unmatched to any gene: 4. The full variable domain, in which reference TRBV7-9 and TRBJ2-7 provide the parts outside the CDR3, is DTGVSQNPRHKITKRGQNVTFRCDPISEHNRLYWYRQTLGQGPEFLTYFQNEAQLEKSRLLSDRFSAERPKGSFSTLEIQRTEQGDSAMYLCASSSGQGPEQYFGPGTRLTVT.

This clonotype was seen many times. The rearrangement links TRBV20-1 to TRBJ1-1; a possible D gene is TRBD1 (6 bases). Per the germline V gene, CDR1 is DFQATT and CDR2 is SNEGSKA (reference sequence). The V end lost 0 bases, the J end lost 4 bases, and 12 bases lay between the germline ends. This CDR3 is 14 amino acids long. The CDR3 DNA sequence: TGCAGTGCTAGAGAGGTTGGGGGCGGCACTGAAGCTTTCTTT. Encoded protein: CSAREVGGGTEAFF.

The chain combines TRBV5-1 with TRBJ2-5; D uncertain. The CDR3 extends over 14 amino acids. Trimming removed 1 base from V and 3 bases from J, with 10 bases in between. Germline CDR1 and CDR2: SGHRS and YFSETQ. DNA for the CDR3: TGCGCCAGCAGCTTGCCTTCTCTGAAAGAGACCCAGTACTTC. As protein: CASSLPSLKETQYF.

The chain combines TRBV7-6 with TRBJ2-5, with D possibly TRBD2 on 5 matching bases. With 3 bases removed from V and 3 bases from J, the gap between germline ends came to 11 bases. The germline gives CDR1 SGHVS, CDR2 FNYEAQ. The CDR3 is 14 residues long. DNA for the CDR3: TGTGCCAGCAGCTTTGAGGGCGGAGAAGAGACCCAGTACTTC. Translated, it gives CASSFEGGEETQYF.

This clonotype was detected only a few times. Compared with germline, one end of the junction differs, possibly owing to a read error. The chain employs TRBV20-1 and TRBJ2-3; weak D call: TRBD2 (6 bases). CDR1 DFQATT and CDR2 SNEGSKA come from the germline V gene (reference sequence). This CDR3 contains 13 residues. The CDR3 DNA reads as TGCAGTGCTGGAGATCTGGGGGGAGATACGCAGTATTTT. Translated: CSAGDLGGDTQYF.

This clonotype was seen only a few times. The chain recombines TRBV29-1 with TRBJ2-2, with D hard to call. The germline CDR1 and CDR2 sequences are SQVTM and ANQGSEA. CDR3 length: 14 amino acids. Trimming took off 3 bases at V and 0 bases at J, with 8 bases between the two ends. The CDR3 sequence is CSVERNANTGELFF. CDR3 bases: TGCAGCGTTGAGCGGAATGCGAACACCGGGGAGCTGTTTTTT.

The chain joins TRBV7-3 to TRBJ2-6; no definite D call. CDR1 and CDR2 (germline): SGHTA, FQGTGA. V lost 5 bases and J 0 bases, leaving 11 bases between the germline ends. The CDR3 extends over 16 amino acids. CDR3 protein: CASSEGRLSGANVLTF. CDR3 nucleotide sequence: TGTGCCAGCAGCGAAGGACGCCTCTCTGGGGCCAACGTCCTGACTTTC.

There are a few counts of this clonotype. J is TRBJ1-2 and V is TRBV28; D gene unclear. The CDR3 has 12 residues. The V gene lost 10 bases and the J gene lost 4 bases, with 13 bases spanning the gap. Germline CDR1 MDHEN, CDR2 SYDVKM. In DNA, the CDR3 is TGTGCCACACGGACCCCGAGCTATGGCTACACCTTC. Amino acids: CATRTPSYGYTF.

V is TRBV25-1 and J is TRBJ2-3, with a weak D call TRBD2 (6 bases). This CDR3 is built from 16 residues. CDR1 is MGHDK and CDR2 is SYGVNS in the germline V gene. With 1 base removed from V and 2 bases from J, the gap between germline ends came to 13 bases. CDR3 in DNA: TGTGCCAGCAGTGAATCGCGGGACCTGCTCACAGATACGCAGTATTTT. This sequence encodes CASSESRDLLTDTQYF.

This clonotype was seen more than once but under ten times. The chain is built from TRBV3-1 and TRBJ1-3; D gene ambiguous. The V and J ends lost 0 bases and 0 bases respectively, with 15 bases between them. This CDR3 spans 18 amino acids. Germline CDR1 LGHDT, CDR2 YNNKEL (reference sequence). The CDR3 DNA reads TGTGCCAGCAGCCAAGACCTTTGGACCGTTAACTCTGGAAACACCATATATTTT. It yields the protein CASSQDLWTVNSGNTIYF.

V and J are TRBV27 and TRBJ2-4; D is unresolved. This CDR3 is 16 amino acids long. Germline V CDR1 and CDR2: MNHEY, SMNVEV (reference sequence). The CDR3 loop reads CAKIFVRKLAKNIQYF. The CDR3 DNA reads as TGTGCTAAGATATTCGTCAGAAAGTTAGCCAAAAACATTCAGTACTTC.

The chain recombines TRBV5-1 with TRBJ2-5; no definite D call. The J call is doubtful: the DNA matches TRBJ2-7 better. CDR3 size: 14 residues. The germline V gene encodes CDR1 SGHRS and CDR2 YFSETQ. The CDR3 reads CASSLYEEPYEQYF. The CDR3, as DNA: TGCGCCAGCAGCTTGTATGAAGAACCGTACGAGCAGTACTTC.

The V and J genes are TRBV15 and TRBJ1-2, with TRBD1 matching over 8 bases. Germline CDR1 is LNHNV and CDR2 is YYDKDF (reference sequence). Trimming took 1 base from V and 8 from J; bases not matched to a gene: 9. The CDR3 totals 15 residues. DNA for the CDR3: TGTGCCACCAGCAGAGGATTCGGACAGGGTTGGGGCTACACCTTC. Its translation: CATSRGFGQGWGYTF.

CDR3 residues: CASKPGGADYFYEQYF. The CDR3 region has the DNA TGTGCCAGCAAACCAGGGGGCGCTGATTACTTCTACGAGCAGTACTTC. The chain carries TRBV6-6 and TRBJ2-7, with 8 bases matching TRBD1. V gave up 7 bases and J gave up 3 bases; unmatched junction bases: 14. The CDR3 totals 16 residues. Germline-derived CDR1 and CDR2 are MNHNY and SVGAGI (reference sequence).

The CDR3 DNA reads as TGCGCCAGCAGCCAAGCTCCGGAGGAAAAACTGTTTTTT. As protein: CASSQAPEEKLFF. V and J are TRBV4-3 and TRBJ1-4; D remains unclear. The germline gives CDR1 LGHNA, CDR2 YSLEER. Trimming took off 1 base at V and 8 bases at J, with 8 bases between the two ends. This CDR3 is 13 amino acids long.

V gene TRBV29-1 combines with J gene TRBJ1-1; the D is unclear. CDR1 and CDR2 from the germline V gene are SQVTM and ANQGSEA. V was clipped by 0 bases and J by 5 bases, with 16 bases between them. The CDR3 loop spans 15 amino acids. The CDR3 protein is CSVEDLAPSRTEAFF. The CDR3 nucleotides are TGCAGCGTTGAAGATCTCGCACCCTCGAGGACTGAAGCTTTCTTT.

This clonotype has only a few counts. J is TRBJ2-3 and V is TRBV20-1, with 10 bases identical to TRBD2. Trimming took 1 base from V and 2 from J; bases not matched to a gene: 15. There are 19 residues in the CDR3. CDR1 is DFQATT and CDR2 is SNEGSKA in the germline V gene (reference sequence). The CDR3 DNA is TGCAGTGCTAGAGCCTATAGTACTAGCGGGGTTCTAAACACAGATACGCAGTATTTT. Translated: CSARAYSTSGVLNTDTQYF.

The chain is built from TRBV10-2 and TRBJ2-3; TRBD1 is a possible D gene (6 bases). This CDR3 has 16 amino acids. The V and J ends lost 3 bases and 0 bases respectively, with 13 bases between them. The germline gives CDR1 WSHSY, CDR2 SAAADI. As DNA, the CDR3 is TGCGCCAGCAGTGAAGTTTTTCAGGGGAGCACAGATACGCAGTATTTT. Translation: CASSEVFQGSTDTQYF.

There are a few counts of this clonotype. An end of the junction does not agree with germline; a read error may underlie this. The chain joins TRBV5-1 to TRBJ2-7, with a tentative D call TRBD1 (6 bases). The germline gives CDR1 SGHRS, CDR2 YFSETQ. CDR3 length equals 15 residues. The CDR3 is CASSDGRGSSYEQYF. The CDR3 DNA follows: TGCGCCAGCAGCGATGGCAGGGGAAGCTCCTATGAGCAGTACTTC.